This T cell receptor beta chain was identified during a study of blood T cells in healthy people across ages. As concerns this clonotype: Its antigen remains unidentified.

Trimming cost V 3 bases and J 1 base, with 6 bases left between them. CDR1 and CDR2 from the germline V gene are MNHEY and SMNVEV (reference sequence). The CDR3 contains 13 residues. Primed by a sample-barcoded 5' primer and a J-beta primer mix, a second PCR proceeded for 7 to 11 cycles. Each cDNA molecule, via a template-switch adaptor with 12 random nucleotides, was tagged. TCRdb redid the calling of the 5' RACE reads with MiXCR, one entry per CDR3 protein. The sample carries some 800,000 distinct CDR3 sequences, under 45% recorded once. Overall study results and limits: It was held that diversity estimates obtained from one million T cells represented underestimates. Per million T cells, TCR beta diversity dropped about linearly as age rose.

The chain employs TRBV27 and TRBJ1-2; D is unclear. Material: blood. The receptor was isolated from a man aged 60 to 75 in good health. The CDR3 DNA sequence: TGTGCCAGCAGTTTTGGAGATAACTATGGCTACACCTTC. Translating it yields CASSFGDNYGYTF.